These T cell receptor beta chains were read from a single sample in a study of shared clonotypes between healthy human individuals. Profiling relied on immunoSEQ multiplex PCR, and the TCRdb table lists in-frame clones only, not all of them. The sample lists roughly 2 million clones; about 95% were seen once. Sequenced material: naive CD4+ T cells sorted from blood. The receptors stem from a man younger than 35 in good health. Each CDR3 is given with its conserved first and last residue. A D gene is named only where the DNA matches it firmly. A clone size is listed for some rows: how often the clone was seen (once, few, many), or a class if it is expanded.

TRBV5-1	TRBJ1-5	few	-	TGCGCCAGCAGCTACGACGGGGGAGGACAGCCCCAGCATTTT	CASSYDGGGQPQHF
TRBV11-2	TRBJ2-7	-	TRBD2	TGTGCCAGCAGCCCATCTCTAGCGGCGCATCTCTACGAGCAGTACTTC	CASSPSLAAHLYEQYF
TRBV5-1	TRBJ2-5	-	-	TGCGCCAGCAGCTTGGGTGCCCAAGAGACCCAGTACTTC	CASSLGAQETQYF
TRBV27	TRBJ1-5	-	-	TGTGCCAGCAGTTTCATGGGGGGAAATCAGCCCCAGCATTTT	CASSFMGGNQPQHF
TRBV5-1	TRBJ2-1	-	-	TGCGCCAGCAGCTTGGCGGCGGGGCTTTACAATGAGCAGTTCTTC	CASSLAAGLYNEQFF
TRBV27	TRBJ2-1	-	TRBD1	TGTGCCAGCAGTAGGCGACAGGGGATAAACAATGAGCAGTTCTTC	CASSRRQGINNEQFF
TRBV6-1	TRBJ1-6	-	TRBD1	TGTGCCAGCAGTGGACGACAGGGAGGTAATTCACCCCTCCACTTT	CASSGRQGGNSPLHF
TRBV5-1	TRBJ1-1	-	-	TGCGCCAGCAGCTTGGAAGGGACTGAAGCTTTCTTT	CASSLEGTEAFF
TRBV2	TRBJ2-2	-	TRBD2	TGTGCCAGCAGTGGTAGTAGCGGGAGGGTTTTTGACACCGGGGAGCTGTTTTTT	CASSGSSGRVFDTGELFF
TRBV27	TRBJ2-2	-	-	TGTGCCAGCAGTTTGAAGTACGGGGAGCTGTTTTTT	CASSLKYGELFF
TRBV4-1	TRBJ1-5	-	TRBD1	TGCGCCAGCAGCCAAGACTGGACAGGGGTCAGGCAGCCCCAGCATTTT	CASSQDWTGVRQPQHF
TRBV2	TRBJ1-6	-	TRBD1	TGTGCCAGCAGCTGGACAGGGGATAATTCACCCCTCCACTTT	CASSWTGDNSPLHF
TRBV5-1	TRBJ2-3	-	-	TGCGCCAGCAGAACAGGGACCTTTAGCACAGATACGCAGTATTTT	CASRTGTFSTDTQYF
TRBV10-1	TRBJ2-5	-	-	TGCGCCAGCAGTGAAAGGGCTTCAGGGGAGACCCAGTACTTC	CASSERASGETQYF
TRBV11-3	TRBJ2-1	-	TRBD1	TGTGCCAGCAGTTCCAATACAGGGGGCGGGAATGAGCAGTTCTTC	CASSSNTGGGNEQFF
TRBV7-2	TRBJ2-5	many	TRBD2	TGTGCCAGCAGCTTAGGCCTAGCGGGAGGGCAAGAGACCCAGTACTTC	CASSLGLAGGQETQYF
TRBV5-1	TRBJ2-2	-	TRBD2	TGCGCCAGCAGCTTGGTTAGCGGGGGGAACACCGGGGAGCTGTTTTTT	CASSLVSGGNTGELFF
TRBV7-9	TRBJ2-3	-	-	TGTGCCAGCAGCTTAGAACTAGCCGGGAGACAGTATTTT	CASSLELAGRQYF
TRBV7-9	TRBJ1-1	-	-	TGTGCCAGCAGCTTAGACGAGGGGACTGAAGCTTTCTTT	CASSLDEGTEAFF
TRBV2	TRBJ1-5	once	-	TGTGCCAGCAGTGAGTCCGTGCTCAACAATCAGCCCCAGCATTTT	CASSESVLNNQPQHF
TRBV15	TRBJ1-2	-	-	TGTGCCACCAGCAGAGGGCAGGGTATAAATGGCTACACCTTC	CATSRGQGINGYTF
TRBV9	TRBJ2-7	many	-	TGTGCCAGCAGCGTATCGACAGGCTACGAGCAGTACTTC	CASSVSTGYEQYF
TRBV5-1	TRBJ2-7	once	TRBD1	TGCGCCAGCAGCTCCCTACCCCCGGGACAGGGCTACGAGCAGTACTTC	CASSSLPPGQGYEQYF
TRBV5-1	TRBJ2-5	-	TRBD2	TGCGCCAGCAGCTTGAGTAGCGGGGGTGAGACCCAGTACTTC	CASSLSSGGETQYF
TRBV5-6	TRBJ1-2	-	TRBD1	TGTGCCAGCAGCCCGGCGACAGGGGGCTATGGCTACACCTTC	CASSPATGGYGYTF
TRBV18	TRBJ2-7	-	-	TGTGCCAGCTCACCAGGCAGGGAAATCGGCGAGCAGTACTTC	CASSPGREIGEQYF
TRBV7-9	TRBJ2-5	-	TRBD2	TGTGCCAGCAGCTTAGCATCTAGCGGGGGCCAAGAGACCCAGTACTTC	CASSLASSGGQETQYF
TRBV28	TRBJ2-7	-	-	TGTGCCAGCATGGCCGGGTCCTACGAGCAGTACTTC	CASMAGSYEQYF
TRBV10-3	TRBJ2-2	-	TRBD1	TGTGCCGCCGGGACAGGAACCGGGGAGCTGTTTTTT	CAAGTGTGELFF
TRBV19	TRBJ1-1	-	TRBD1	TGTGCCAGTAGTCCCCGACAGGGGATGAACACTGAAGCTTTCTTT	CASSPRQGMNTEAFF
TRBV18	TRBJ2-5	-	TRBD2	TGTGCCAGCTCACCACCACTAGCGGGAGCAGAGACCCAGTACTTC	CASSPPLAGAETQYF
TRBV5-1	TRBJ2-2	-	-	TGCGCCAGCAGCTCGACCGGGGCCGACCAAACCGGGGAGCTGTTTTTT	CASSSTGADQTGELFF
TRBV15	TRBJ2-1	-	-	TGTGCCACCAGCAGAAAAAGACTAGACCTTTACAATGAGCAGTTCTTC	CATSRKRLDLYNEQFF
TRBV5-1	TRBJ2-4	-	TRBD1	TGCGCCAGCAGCTTGGTCGGACAGGGGATGAACATTCAGTACTTC	CASSLVGQGMNIQYF
TRBV2	TRBJ2-7	-	-	TGTGCCAGCAGTGACCACTACGAGCAGTACTTC	CASSDHYEQYF
TRBV5-1	TRBJ1-4	-	-	TGCGCCAGCAGCTTGGGTGGCACTAATGAAAAACTGTTTTTT	CASSLGGTNEKLFF
TRBV2	TRBJ2-3	-	TRBD2	TGTGCCAGCACCGTGACTAGCGGGACAGCAGATACGCAGTATTTT	CASTVTSGTADTQYF
TRBV27	TRBJ2-5	-	-	TGTGCCAGCAGTCCACGACAGGGGACTACCTTAAGGGCGGTCGAGACCCAGTACTTC	CASSPRQGTTLRAVETQYF
TRBV2	TRBJ2-3	-	-	TGTGCCAGCAGTGAGGGGCTGCTCACAGATACGCAGTATTTT	CASSEGLLTDTQYF
TRBV6-5	TRBJ1-4	-	-	TGTGCCAGCAGTTCGGTCCGCCGAGGGGATCGCGAAAAACTGTTTTTT	CASSSVRRGDREKLFF
TRBV6-5	TRBJ1-6	-	TRBD1	TGTGCCAGCAGTCCAGGGACAGGGACAGGGTCACCCCTCCACTTT	CASSPGTGTGSPLHF
TRBV20-1	TRBJ1-3	-	-	TGCAGTGCGTCGGGAAACACCATATATTTT	CSASGNTIYF
TRBV27	TRBJ1-1	once	-	TGTGCCAGCAGTTTTCAGGCCAGGTTGAACACTGAAGCTTTCTTT	CASSFQARLNTEAFF
TRBV5-1	TRBJ2-7	-	-	TGCGCCAGCAGCGGTTCTAGCTCCTACGAGCAGTACTTC	CASSGSSSYEQYF
TRBV2	TRBJ2-3	-	TRBD1	TGTGCCAGCACCCCCAGGGGGACAGATACGCAGTATTTT	CASTPRGTDTQYF
TRBV27	TRBJ2-5	-	-	TGTGCCAGCAGTTTGTGGGGGCAGATAAAAGAGACCCAGTACTTC	CASSLWGQIKETQYF
TRBV7-9	TRBJ1-1	once	-	TGTGCCAGCAGCTTTGGGGGACTGAACACTGAAGCTTTCTTT	CASSFGGLNTEAFF
TRBV27	TRBJ2-7	-	TRBD1	TGTGCCGTAGGGGACAGGGGGAGTTCTTCATTTTACTACGAGCAGTACTTC	CAVGDRGSSSFYYEQYF
TRBV5-1	TRBJ2-1	-	-	TGCGCCAGCAGCTTGGCTGCAGGGGTAAACTACAATGAGCAGTTCTTC	CASSLAAGVNYNEQFF
TRBV6-5	TRBJ2-1	-	-	TGTGCCAGCAGACCTGACAGAAGCTCCTACAATGAGCAGTTCTTC	CASRPDRSSYNEQFF
TRBV4-1	TRBJ2-7	-	-	TGCGCCGGCAGCCGCCATCTGGCAGAGGGGTCCTACGAGCAGTACTTC	CAGSRHLAEGSYEQYF
TRBV18	TRBJ1-4	-	-	TGTGCCAGCTCACTCAGGGATCTCAGTCCCGAAAAACTGTTTTTT	CASSLRDLSPEKLFF